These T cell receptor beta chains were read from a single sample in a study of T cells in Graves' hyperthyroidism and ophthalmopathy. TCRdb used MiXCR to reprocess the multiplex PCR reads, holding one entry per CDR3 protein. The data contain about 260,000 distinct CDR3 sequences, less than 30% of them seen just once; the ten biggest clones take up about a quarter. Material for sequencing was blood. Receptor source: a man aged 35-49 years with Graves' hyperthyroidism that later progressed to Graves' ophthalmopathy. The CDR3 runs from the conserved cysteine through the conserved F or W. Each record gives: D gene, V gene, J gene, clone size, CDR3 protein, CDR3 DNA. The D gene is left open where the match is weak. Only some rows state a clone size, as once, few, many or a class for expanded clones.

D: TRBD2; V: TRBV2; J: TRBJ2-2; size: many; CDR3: CASSGTSGRTGELFF; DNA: TGTGCCAGCAGCGGGACTAGCGGGAGGACCGGGGAGCTGTTTTTT
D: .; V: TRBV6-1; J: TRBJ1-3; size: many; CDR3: CASRKGEAYSGNTIYF; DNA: TGTGCCAGCAGGAAGGGGGAGGCCTACTCTGGAAACACCATATATTTT
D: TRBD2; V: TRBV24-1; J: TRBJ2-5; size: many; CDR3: CATSDRGLAGGETQYF; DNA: TGTGCCACCAGTGACCGAGGACTAGCCGGAGGAGAGACCCAGTACTTC
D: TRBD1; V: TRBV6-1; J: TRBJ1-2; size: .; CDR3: CASSITGGDYGYTF; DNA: TGTGCCAGCTCTATTACAGGGGGCGACTATGGCTACACCTTC
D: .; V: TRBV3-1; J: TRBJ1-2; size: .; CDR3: CASSQDPTQGIYGYTF; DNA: TGTGCCAGCAGCCAAGACCCAACACAAGGAATCTATGGCTACACCTTC
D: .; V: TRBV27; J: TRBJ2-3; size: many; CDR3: CASTIERGATDTQYF; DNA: TGTGCCAGCACAATAGAGAGGGGGGCCACAGATACGCAGTATTTT
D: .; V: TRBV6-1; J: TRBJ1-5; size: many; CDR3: CASRKKGEDQPQHF; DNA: TGTGCCAGCAGGAAGAAGGGGGAAGATCAGCCCCAGCATTTT
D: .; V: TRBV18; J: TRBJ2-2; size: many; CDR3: CASSTDARATGELFF; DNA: TGTGCCAGCTCAACAGACGCCAGGGCTACCGGGGAGCTGTTTTTT
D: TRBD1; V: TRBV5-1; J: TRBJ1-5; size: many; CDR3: CASSFGTGGNQPQHF; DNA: TGCGCCAGCAGCTTCGGGACAGGGGGGAATCAGCCCCAGCATTTT
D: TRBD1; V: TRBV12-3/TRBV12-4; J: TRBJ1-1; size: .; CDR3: CASLIGGGSTEAFF; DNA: TGTGCCAGCCTGATCGGAGGGGGCTCCACTGAAGCTTTCTTT
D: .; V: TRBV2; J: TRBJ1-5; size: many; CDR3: CASSDSTDSYQPQHF; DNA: TGTGCCAGCAGTGATTCTACGGACAGTTATCAGCCCCAGCATTTT
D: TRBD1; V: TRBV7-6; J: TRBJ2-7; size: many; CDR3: CASSLTGGEQYF; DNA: TGTGCCAGCAGCTTGACAGGGGGCGAGCAGTACTTC
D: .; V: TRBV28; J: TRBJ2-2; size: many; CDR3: CATGSGGNTGELFF; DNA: TGTGCCACCGGATCGGGGGGCAACACCGGGGAGCTGTTTTTT
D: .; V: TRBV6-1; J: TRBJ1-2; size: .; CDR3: CASSEERETFNGYTF; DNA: TGTGCCAGCAGTGAAGAGAGGGAAACCTTTAATGGCTACACCTTC
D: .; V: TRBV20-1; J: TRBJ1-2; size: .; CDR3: CSAGIGYSANYGYTF; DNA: TGCAGTGCTGGGATAGGGTATTCAGCTAACTATGGCTACACCTTC
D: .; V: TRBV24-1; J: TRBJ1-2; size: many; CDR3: CATSYGDTYGYTF; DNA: TGTGCCACCAGCTACGGGGACACCTATGGCTACACCTTC
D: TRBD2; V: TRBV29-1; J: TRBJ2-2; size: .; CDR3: CSVSDSGLANTGELFF; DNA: TGCAGCGTTTCCGACTCGGGACTAGCAAACACCGGGGAGCTGTTTTTT
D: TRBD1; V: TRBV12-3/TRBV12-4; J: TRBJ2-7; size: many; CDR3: CASSLYGQGAGEQYF; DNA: TGTGCCAGCAGTCTCTACGGACAGGGGGCTGGCGAGCAGTACTTC
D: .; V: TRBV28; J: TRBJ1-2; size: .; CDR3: CASSLRGINGYTF; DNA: TGTGCCAGCAGTTTAAGGGGGATCAATGGCTACACCTTC
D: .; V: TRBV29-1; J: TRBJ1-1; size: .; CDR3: CSVGRVNTEAFF; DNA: TGCAGCGTTGGCAGGGTGAACACTGAAGCTTTCTTT
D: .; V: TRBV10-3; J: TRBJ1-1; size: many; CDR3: CATEDGGGYEAFF; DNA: TGTGCCACCGAAGACGGCGGTGGCTATGAAGCTTTCTTT
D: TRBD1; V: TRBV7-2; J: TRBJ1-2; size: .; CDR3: CASSSPDRGNGYTF; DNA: TGTGCCAGCAGCTCCCCGGACAGGGGGAATGGCTACACCTTC
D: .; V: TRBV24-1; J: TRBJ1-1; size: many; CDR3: CATSDPPSTEAFF; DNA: TGTGCCACCAGTGATCCGCCCTCCACTGAAGCTTTCTTT
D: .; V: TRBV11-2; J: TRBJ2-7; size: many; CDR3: CASRVANEQYF; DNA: TGTGCCAGCAGGGTAGCCAATGAGCAGTACTTC
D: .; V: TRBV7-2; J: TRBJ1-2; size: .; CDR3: CASSLEPRFNYGYTF; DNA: TGTGCCAGCAGCTTAGAGCCCCGTTTTAACTATGGCTACACCTTC
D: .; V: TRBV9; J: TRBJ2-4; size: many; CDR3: CASSVDSGWGNIQYF; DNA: TGTGCCAGCAGCGTAGATTCGGGATGGGGTAACATTCAGTACTTC
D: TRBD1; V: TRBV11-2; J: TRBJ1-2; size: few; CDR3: CASAPSPRGTGGYTF; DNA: TGTGCCAGCGCCCCATCACCCAGGGGGACGGGTGGCTACACCTTC